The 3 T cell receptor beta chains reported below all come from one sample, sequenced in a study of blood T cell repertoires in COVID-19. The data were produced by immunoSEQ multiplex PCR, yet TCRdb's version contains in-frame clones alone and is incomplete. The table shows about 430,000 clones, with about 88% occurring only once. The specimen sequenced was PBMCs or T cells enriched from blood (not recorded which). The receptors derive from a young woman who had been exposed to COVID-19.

CDR3: CATSGPVGELFF. CDR3 sequence (DNA): TGTGCCACCAGCGGGCCGGTCGGGGAGCTGTTTTTT. The J gene is TRBJ2-2, the V gene TRBV15; D not resolved. This CDR3 is 12 amino acids long. Looked up from germline, CDR1 is LNHNV and CDR2 is YYDKDF (reference sequence). Trimming removed 5 bases from V and 7 bases from J, with 8 bases in between.

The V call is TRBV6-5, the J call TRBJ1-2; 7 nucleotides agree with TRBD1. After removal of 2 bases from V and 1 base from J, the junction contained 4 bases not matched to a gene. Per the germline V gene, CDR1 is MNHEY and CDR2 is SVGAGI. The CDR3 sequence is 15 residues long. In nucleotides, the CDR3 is TGTGCCAGCAGTTACACCAGACAGGGTAACTATGGCTACACCTTC. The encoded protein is CASSYTRQGNYGYTF.

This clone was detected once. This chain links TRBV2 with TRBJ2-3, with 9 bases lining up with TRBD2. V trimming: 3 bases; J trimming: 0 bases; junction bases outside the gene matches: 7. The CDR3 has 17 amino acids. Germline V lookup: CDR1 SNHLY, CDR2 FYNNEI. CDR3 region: CASSEWASGVSTDTQYF. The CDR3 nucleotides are TGTGCCAGCAGTGAGTGGGCTAGCGGGGTCAGCACAGATACGCAGTATTTT.